The 25 T cell receptor beta chains below come from one sample, sequenced in a study of control samples from healthy donors and cancer patients. Produced via immunoSEQ multiplex PCR; TCRdb's table is partial and in-frame only. This sample has 70,000 to 95,000 clones, with approximately 93% found just once. Input material: PBMCs. The receptors here all came from a woman aged 40 to 50 with lung cancer.

The V call is TRBV11-3, the J call TRBJ2-7; D tentatively reads TRBD1 or TRBD2 (5 bases each). Germline CDR1 SGHNT, CDR2 YENEEA. The CDR3 consists of 11 residues. Trimming removed 2 bases from V and 9 bases from J, with 8 bases in between. CDR3 sequence reads: CASSLLGPQYF. CDR3 nucleotides: TGTGCCAGCAGCTTATTGGGACCGCAGTACTTC.

J is TRBJ1-1 and V is TRBV3-1 (or the pseudogene TRBV3-2), with D uncertain. V lost 1 base to trimming and J lost 2 bases, with 11 bases between them. The CDR3 consists of 15 residues. Germline V gives CDR1 LGHDT, CDR2 YNNKEL (reference sequence). The CDR3 here is CASSQALSYNTEAFF. Here the CDR3 DNA reads TGTGCCAGCAGCCAAGCTCTAAGCTATAACACTGAAGCTTTCTTT.

The V and J genes are TRBV11-1 and TRBJ2-3, with a possible D match to TRBD1 (6 bases). CDR1 is SGHAT and CDR2 is FQDESV in the germline V gene (reference sequence). The CDR3 sequence is 15 residues long. The V end was cut by 3 bases, the J end by 2 bases, with 12 bases between. CDR3 DNA sequence: TGTGCCAGCAGCTTGGCAGGGGAATTCACAGATACGCAGTATTTT. This translates into CASSLAGEFTDTQYF. The variable domain in full, completed from reference TRBV11-1 and TRBJ2-3, reads EAEVAQSPRYKITEKSQAVAFWCDPISGHATLYWYRQILGQGPELLVQFQDESVVDDSQLPKDRFSAERLKGVDSTLKIQPAELGDSAMYLCASSLAGEFTDTQYFGPGTRLTVL.

J is TRBJ2-5 and V is TRBV2, with 10 bases identical to TRBD1. The CDR3 totals 14 residues. Trimming removed 7 bases from V and 2 bases from J; junction bases left unmatched: 4. The germline V gene has CDR1 SNHLY and CDR2 FYNNEI. The CDR3 sequence: CASIWDRGQETQYF. CDR3 bases: TGTGCCAGCATTTGGGACAGGGGTCAAGAGACCCAGTACTTC.

This chain links TRBV7-2 with TRBJ1-5, with D uncertain. The CDR3 sequence is 15 residues long. The germline V gene encodes CDR1 SGHTA and CDR2 FQGNSA. V was shortened by 9 bases and J by 0 bases, with 15 bases between the two germline ends. The CDR3 bases are TGTGCCAGTAGGATTGCGCACTATAGCAATCAGCCCCAGCATTTT. It translates to CASRIAHYSNQPQHF.

This chain connects TRBV10-1 to TRBJ2-3; D possibly corresponds to TRBD2 (7 bases). The germline gives CDR1 WNHNN, CDR2 SYGVQD (reference sequence). V was cut by 5 bases and J by 2 bases, with 14 bases left in between. The CDR3 runs to 15 residues. The CDR3 DNA is TGCGCCAGCAGTCAAAGCGGGGACACCACAGATACGCAGTATTTT. Its protein is CASSQSGDTTDTQYF.

V gene TRBV5-4 combines with J gene TRBJ1-2; D perhaps matches TRBD1 (5 bases). CDR1 is SGHNT and CDR2 is YYREEE in the germline V gene (reference sequence). This CDR3 has 16 residues. V was pared by 1 base and J by 4 bases, with 17 bases between. CDR3 sequence (DNA): TGTGCCAGCAGCTTGTCTCGAGGGTATCAGGGCTATGGCTACACCTTC. It translates to CASSLSRGYQGYGYTF.

This clone was seen a few times. The chain carries TRBV28 and TRBJ1-4; 8 bases fit TRBD1. Germline CDR1 MDHEN, CDR2 SYDVKM. Unmatched junction bases numbered 7, after V lost 5 bases and J lost 8 bases. The CDR3 is 14 amino acids. The CDR3 DNA is TGTGCCAGCAGTGGACAGGGCGTAGGGGAAAAACTGTTTTTT. It translates to CASSGQGVGEKLFF. Using reference TRBV28 and TRBJ1-4 for the parts outside the CDR3, the full variable domain is DVKVTQSSRYLVKRTGEKVFLECVQDMDHENMFWYRQDPGLGLRLIYFSYDVKMKEKGDIPEGYSVSREKKERFSLILESASTNQTSMYLCASSGQGVGEKLFFGSGTQLSVL.

The J gene is TRBJ1-1, the V gene TRBV5-5; D unresolved. V dropped 0 bases and J dropped 1 base, with 4 bases sitting between them. The CDR3 loop spans 13 amino acids. Germline V gene sequence: CDR1 SGHKS, CDR2 YYEKEE (reference sequence). CDR3 bases: TGTGCCAGCAGCTTGGCCCAGAACACTGAAGCTTTCTTT. This codes for CASSLAQNTEAFF.

The chain links TRBV6-5 to TRBJ1-6; no clear D gene. The V and J ends lost 7 bases and 4 bases respectively, with 8 bases between them. The CDR3 contains 13 residues. Germline V gives CDR1 MNHEY, CDR2 SVGAGI. The CDR3 loop is CASTGPYNSPLHF. The CDR3 DNA follows: TGTGCCAGCACCGGGCCTTATAATTCACCCCTCCACTTT.

A single count supports this clone. The gene calls are TRBV7-2 and TRBJ2-3; TRBD1 aligns across 10 bases. V was pared by 4 bases and J by 3 bases, with 7 bases of the junction left unmatched. Per germline, CDR1 SGHTA and CDR2 FQGNSA. This CDR3 contains 16 residues. In nucleotides, the CDR3 is TGTGCCAGCAGCTGGACAGGGGGTATAGGGACAGATACGCAGTATTTT. Translating gives CASSWTGGIGTDTQYF.

This rearrangement joins TRBV18 to TRBJ1-6; D gene uncertain. The CDR3 runs 12 residues. Germline V CDR1 and CDR2: KGHSH, LQKENI. The germline V and J ends were trimmed by 6 bases and 5 bases, with 5 bases remaining between them. CDR3 residues: CASSLNNSPLHF. The CDR3, as DNA: TGTGCCAGCTCCCTCAATAATTCACCCCTCCACTTT.

The count of this clone is one. The V gene is TRBV3-1 (or the pseudogene TRBV3-2), the J gene TRBJ1-5; D gene unclear. Trimming left V 1 base short and J 5 bases short, with 9 bases between. Germline V gene lookup returns CDR1 LGHDT and CDR2 YNNKEL (reference sequence). The CDR3 covers 14 residues. The CDR3 here is CASSQVPEDQPQHF. For the CDR3, the DNA is TGTGCCAGCAGCCAAGTGCCGGAGGATCAGCCCCAGCATTTT.

This clone was seen once. V and J are TRBV7-8 and TRBJ1-4; TRBD1 aligns across 8 bases. CDR3 size: 16 residues. Trimming took 3 bases from V and 4 from J; bases not matched to a gene: 7. In germline, CDR1 is SGHVS, CDR2 FQNEAQ. CDR3 amino acids: CASSFGQGLGNEKLFF. CDR3 sequence (DNA): TGTGCCAGCAGCTTTGGACAGGGTTTGGGTAATGAAAAACTGTTTTTT.

The V gene is TRBV19, the J gene TRBJ2-2; D is possibly TRBD1 or TRBD2 (5 bases each). This CDR3 comprises 13 residues. Germline V gene sequence: CDR1 LNHDA, CDR2 SQIVND (reference sequence). Between the trimmed V and J ends, which lost 7 bases and 6 bases, there was a span of 12 bases. The CDR3 nucleotides are TGTGCCAGTACCTCCGGGACCTCCGGGGAGCTGTTTTTT. Translated, it gives CASTSGTSGELFF.

The chain employs TRBV6-5 and TRBJ1-4; D is undetermined. V gave up 6 bases and J gave up 4 bases, with 9 bases separating them. The germline CDR1 and CDR2 sequences are MNHEY and SVGAGI. This CDR3 is built from 13 residues. CDR3 region: CASSRSDNEKLFF. CDR3 DNA sequence: TGTGCCAGCAGCCGGTCAGATAATGAAAAACTGTTTTTT.

The chain couples TRBV3-1 (or the pseudogene TRBV3-2) to TRBJ1-4, with D unresolved. The V end lost 3 bases, the J end lost 8 bases, and 16 bases lay between the germline ends. CDR3 size: 15 residues. CDR1 LGHDT and CDR2 YNNKEL come from the germline V gene (reference sequence). CDR3 sequence reads: CASSQGSPLGEKLFF. CDR3 nucleotides: TGTGCCAGCAGCCAGGGAAGTCCCCTCGGGGAAAAACTGTTTTTT.

This rearrangement joins TRBV5-4 to TRBJ1-1; D unclear. CDR3 length: 13 residues. Trimming stripped 3 bases from V and 13 bases from J, with 19 bases between. Germline loops: CDR1 SGHNT, CDR2 YYREEE (reference sequence). CDR3 bases: TGTGCCAGCAGCTCGGAGACCCTGGGATTGGGTTTCTTT. It translates to CASSSETLGLGFF.

This chain connects TRBV5-1 to TRBJ1-1; 8 nucleotides agree with TRBD1. The germline gives CDR1 SGHRS, CDR2 YFSETQ. V trimming: 4 bases; J trimming: 2 bases; junction bases outside the gene matches: 10. The CDR3 loop spans 16 amino acids. DNA of the CDR3: TGCGCCAGCAGCCTCGGACAGGGATGGAGTAACACTGAAGCTTTCTTT. It is translated as CASSLGQGWSNTEAFF.

The V and J genes are TRBV25-1 and TRBJ2-2, with a possible D match to TRBD1 (6 bases). Germline V gives CDR1 MGHDK, CDR2 SYGVNS. V was trimmed by 4 bases and J by 1 base, leaving 10 bases between them. This CDR3 contains 15 residues. The CDR3 sequence is CASSGLTGNTGELFF. CDR3 bases: TGTGCCAGCAGTGGTCTGACAGGGAACACCGGGGAGCTGTTTTTT.

CDR3 DNA: TGTGCCACCAGCTCCCCGGGACAGGCTAACTATGGCTACACCTTC. It codes for CATSSPGQANYGYTF. The V call is TRBV15, the J call TRBJ1-2; TRBD1 matches at 8 bases. CDR3 length: 15 amino acids. Trimming removed 5 bases from V and 0 bases from J; junction bases left unmatched: 5. The V gene's germline CDR1 is LNHNV and CDR2 YYDKDF (reference sequence).

The chain uses TRBV6-5 and TRBJ1-5; D unclear. CDR1 MNHEY and CDR2 SVGAGI come from the germline V gene. The CDR3 is 14 residues long. The germline V and J ends were trimmed by 2 bases and 4 bases, with 9 bases remaining between them. The chain's CDR3 is CASSYGRHNQPQHF. DNA of the CDR3: TGTGCCAGCAGTTACGGACGGCATAATCAGCCCCAGCATTTT.

CDR3 region: CASSLSTYGYTF. Here the CDR3 DNA reads TGTGCCAGCAGTTTATCCACCTATGGCTACACCTTC. The V gene is TRBV28, the J gene TRBJ1-2, with D unclear. Germline CDR1 reads MDHEN; CDR2 reads SYDVKM. The CDR3 sequence is 12 residues long. V was pared by 1 base and J by 4 bases, with 4 bases between.

The chain has TRBV3-1 (or the pseudogene TRBV3-2) and TRBJ1-4, with 8 bases aligning to TRBD1. The ends lost 6 bases at V and 8 bases at J; junction bases unmatched: 8. Germline values: CDR1 LGHDT, CDR2 YNNKEL (reference sequence). The CDR3 loop spans 14 amino acids. This CDR3 is CASRPRGQREKLFF. Here the CDR3 DNA reads TGTGCCAGCAGACCCAGGGGGCAAAGGGAAAAACTGTTTTTT.

This sequence joins TRBV18 and TRBJ2-2; possible D gene TRBD1, 5 bases. The CDR3 spans 19 residues. CDR1 KGHSH and CDR2 LQKENI come from the germline V gene. Trimming shortened V by 6 bases and J by 0 bases, and 23 bases separated the two germline ends. DNA for the CDR3: TGTGCCAGCTCGCCGGACAAAAGCCCAGGTTTCGCGAACACCGGGGAGCTGTTTTTT. It yields the protein CASSPDKSPGFANTGELFF.